Included here is one T cell receptor (beta chain) sequence, with context. Germline V gene lookup returns CDR1 SGHNT and CDR2 YYREEE (reference sequence). The germline V and J ends were trimmed by 4 bases and 2 bases, with 9 bases remaining between them. The CDR3 runs to 13 residues. This specimen comes from a study of shared clonotypes between healthy human individuals. Donors, without exception, were Caucasian adults residing in Nashville, Tennessee. Sequencing was performed with immunoSEQ multiplex PCR; in TCRdb, only in-frame clones are kept and a portion is missing. The sample lists roughly 500,000 clones; more than 65% were seen once.

The sample was PBMCs. The J gene is TRBJ1-1, the V gene TRBV5-4; D is possibly TRBD1 (5 bases). This clonotype was sampled from a woman aged 35 to 49 in good health. Some clones in this sample may be carry-over from other donors' samples. DNA of the CDR3: TGTGCCAGCAGCGGCAGGGACAACACTGAAGCTTTCTTT. As protein: CASSGRDNTEAFF.